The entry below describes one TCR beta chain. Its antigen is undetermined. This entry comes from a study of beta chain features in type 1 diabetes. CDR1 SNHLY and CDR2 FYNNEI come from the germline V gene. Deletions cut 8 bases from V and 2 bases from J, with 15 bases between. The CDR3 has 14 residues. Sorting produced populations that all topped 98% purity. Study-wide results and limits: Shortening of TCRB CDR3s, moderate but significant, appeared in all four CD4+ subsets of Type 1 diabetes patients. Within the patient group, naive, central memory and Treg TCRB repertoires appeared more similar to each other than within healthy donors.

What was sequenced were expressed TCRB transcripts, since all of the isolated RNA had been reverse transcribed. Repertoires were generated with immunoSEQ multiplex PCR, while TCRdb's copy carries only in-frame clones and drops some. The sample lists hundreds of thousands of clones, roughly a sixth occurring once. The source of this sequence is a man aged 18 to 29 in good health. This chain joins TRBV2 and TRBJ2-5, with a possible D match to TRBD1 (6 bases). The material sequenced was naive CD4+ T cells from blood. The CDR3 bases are TGTGCCAGCCGCCCTGGACAGATACAAGAGACCCAGTACTTC. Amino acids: CASRPGQIQETQYF.